This T cell receptor (beta chain) was retrieved from a study of response to subunit inactivated influenza vaccine. Study-wide results and caveats: Authors suggested that a seasonal influenza vaccination recruits few new T cells each time.

TCRdb re-analysed the RT-PCR reads in MiXCR, keeping a single row per CDR3 protein. The table includes 500,000 to 550,000 distinct CDR3 sequences, about 7.2% detected once. As regards this clonotype: Its target is unknown.

V was shortened by 1 base and J by 5 bases, with 5 bases between the two germline ends. This CDR3 comprises 11 residues. Germline V gene sequence: CDR1 DFQATT, CDR2 SNEGSKA (reference sequence). The sequence derives from a man aged 50 to 69 who received an inactivated influenza vaccine. The genes are TRBV20-1 and TRBJ2-5; D is unclear. The sample in question was PBMCs from blood, obtained 23 to 25 months after vaccination. The CDR3 DNA reads as TGCAGTGCTAGAGCTCCGGAGACCCAGTACTTC. Its protein is CSARAPETQYF.